This record looks at one TCR beta chain sequence and its context. These data are taken from a study of blood T cells in healthy people across ages. CDR1 MGHRA and CDR2 YSYEKL come from the germline V gene. The V end was cut by 2 bases, the J end by 0 bases, with 12 bases between. CDR3 length equals 16 residues. Then a second PCR, running roughly 6 to 11 cycles, was carried out with a sample-barcoded 5' primer and a J-beta primer mix. TCRdb reprocessed the 5' RACE reads via MiXCR and lists one record per CDR3 protein. Altogether roughly 1,100,000 distinct CDR3 sequences are present, 20% to 25% being singletons, with the ten largest covering around 0.75%. These data were also filed under a second study, of T cells of mothers and their children.

The chain couples TRBV4-1 to TRBJ2-3; weak D call: TRBD2 (6 bases). The source is a girl aged 2 to 10 in good health. Sequencing was performed on blood. The CDR3 loop is CASSQQAGLSTDTQYF. The DNA for the CDR3 is TGCGCCAGCAGCCAACAAGCGGGCCTGAGCACAGATACGCAGTATTTT.